The 30 T cell receptor beta chains below all came from one sample that was sequenced in a study of cytomegalovirus exposure and HLA in healthy donors. Only in-frame clones appear in the TCRdb table, and some are missing; sequencing was by immunoSEQ multiplex PCR. In the table there are some 170,000 clones, about 83% of which are singletons. The sample was PBMCs. These receptors were obtained from a woman aged 30 to 39 in good health and CMV-seronegative.

This chain links TRBV29-1 with TRBJ1-1; D is possibly TRBD1 (6 bases). This CDR3 is built from 12 residues. From germline, CDR1 is SQVTM and CDR2 ANQGSEA. V was shortened by 6 bases and J by 1 base, with 9 bases between the two germline ends. The CDR3 DNA reads as TGCAGCGTCGTGACAGGGAACACTGAAGCTTTCTTT. Translated, it gives CSVVTGNTEAFF. The entire variable domain, with the rest obtained from reference TRBV29-1 and TRBJ1-1, is as follows: SAVISQKPSRDICQRGTSLTIQCQVDSQVTMMFWYRQQPGQSLTLIATANQGSEATYESGFVIDKFPISRPNLTFSTLTVSNMSPEDSSIYLCSVVTGNTEAFFGQGTRLTVV.

V gene TRBV29-1 combines with J gene TRBJ2-5, with 8 bases fitting TRBD1. V lost 5 bases and J lost 4; bases outside the gene matches: 6. The CDR3 length is 13 residues. Germline loops: CDR1 SQVTM, CDR2 ANQGSEA. The CDR3 loop is CSVNTGGPETQYF. CDR3 DNA sequence: TGCAGCGTTAATACAGGGGGGCCAGAGACCCAGTACTTC.

The chain has TRBV11-3 and TRBJ2-1; the match to TRBD1 covers 11 bases. The V gene's germline CDR1 is SGHNT and CDR2 YENEEA. The CDR3 extends over 18 amino acids. Losses at the gene ends were 5 bases for V and 8 bases for J; bases not matched to a gene: 17. CDR3 loop: CASSKRGTGGPGIDEQFF. The CDR3 nucleotides read TGTGCCAGCAGCAAAAGGGGGACAGGGGGGCCGGGGATCGATGAGCAGTTCTTC.

This chain links TRBV5-6 with TRBJ2-5; D is possibly TRBD1 (5 bases). The CDR3 has 15 amino acids. With 0 bases removed from V and 4 bases from J, the gap between germline ends came to 13 bases. Germline V gene lookup returns CDR1 SGHDT and CDR2 YYEEEE. The CDR3 reads CASSLGSRAGETQYF. DNA for the CDR3: TGTGCCAGCAGCTTGGGTTCCAGGGCAGGAGAGACCCAGTACTTC.

The chain employs TRBV5-6 and TRBJ1-5; D call uncertain. CDR3 length equals 16 residues. Trimming cost V 4 bases and J 0 bases, with 14 bases left between them. The germline gives CDR1 SGHDT, CDR2 YYEEEE. CDR3 residues: CASSLWTEDSNQPQHF. The CDR3, as DNA: TGTGCCAGCAGCCTATGGACGGAGGATAGCAATCAGCCCCAGCATTTT.

The genes are TRBV18 and TRBJ2-1; 11 nucleotides match TRBD2. V lost 3 bases to trimming and J lost 4 bases; unmatched junction nucleotides: 8. Germline CDR1 is KGHSH and CDR2 is LQKENI. CDR3 length equals 17 residues. The CDR3 region has the DNA TGTGCCAGCTCACCCCTAGCGGGGGGCACGCCATACAATGAGCAGTTCTTC. It codes for CASSPLAGGTPYNEQFF.

The chain joins TRBV7-9 to TRBJ1-2; 8 nucleotides line up with TRBD1. This CDR3 spans 16 amino acids. With V trimmed by 1 base and J by 5 bases, 9 bases remained unmatched. CDR1 is SEHNR, CDR2 FQNEAQ, per germline (reference sequence). CDR3 residues: CASSLDSTGGKYGYTF. The CDR3 nucleotides read TGTGCCAGCAGCTTAGACTCCACAGGGGGGAAGTATGGCTACACCTTC.

This clone was detected a few times. This chain connects TRBV20-1 to TRBJ2-3; D is perhaps TRBD2 (5 bases). Germline V gene lookup returns CDR1 DFQATT and CDR2 SNEGSKA (reference sequence). With 6 bases removed from V and 3 bases from J, the gap between germline ends came to 7 bases. The CDR3 is 11 amino acids. The CDR3, as DNA: TGCAGTGCACGACTAACAGATACGCAGTATTTT. Translating it yields CSARLTDTQYF.

The J gene is TRBJ1-6, the V gene TRBV6-1; a weak D match, TRBD1 (6 bases). CDR1 is MNHNS and CDR2 is SASEGT in the germline V gene. The CDR3 loop spans 14 amino acids. Trimming removed 6 bases from V and 3 bases from J, with 9 bases in between. In nucleotides, the CDR3 is TGTGCCAGCAGGGGACAAAGCTATAATTCACCCCTCCACTTT. Encoded protein: CASRGQSYNSPLHF.

This clone occurred a few times. This chain connects TRBV10-3 to TRBJ1-2; TRBD1 agrees at 9 bases. The CDR3 spans 17 residues. Germline V CDR1 and CDR2: ENHRY, SYGVKD. V trimming: 4 bases; J trimming: 5 bases; junction bases outside the gene matches: 14. CDR3 in amino acids: CAISGGTGSKLGYGYTF. CDR3 in DNA: TGTGCCATCAGTGGTGGGACAGGGAGTAAATTAGGGTATGGCTACACCTTC.

V usage is TRBV5-1 and J usage is TRBJ2-2; D perhaps matches TRBD1 (5 bases). Trimming stripped 9 bases from V and 3 bases from J, with 24 bases between. This CDR3 region has 17 residues. Germline CDR1 is SGHRS and CDR2 is YFSETQ. The CDR3 bases are TGCGCCACCAAGCGACGTGACAGCGCTAGAGACACCGGGGAGCTGTTTTTT. As protein: CATKRRDSARDTGELFF.

V gene TRBV7-7 combines with J gene TRBJ1-6, with TRBD1 matching over 7 bases. V shed 5 bases and J 5 bases; nucleotides not matched to a gene: 12. Germline V lookup: CDR1 SSHAT, CDR2 FNYEAQ (reference sequence). The CDR3 extends over 17 amino acids. The CDR3 coding sequence is TGTGCCAGCAGCCCCCCGGGCGACAGGGACAATAATTCACCCCTCCACTTT. As protein: CASSPPGDRDNNSPLHF.

The rearrangement links TRBV2 to TRBJ2-2; the match to TRBD2 covers 7 bases. Germline V gene lookup returns CDR1 SNHLY and CDR2 FYNNEI. The V gene end was trimmed by 10 bases and the J gene end by 1 base; junction bases not matched to a gene: 15. CDR3 length: 17 amino acids. CDR3 in amino acids: CAIDRGVLSMNTGELFF. The CDR3 DNA sequence: TGTGCCATCGATCGGGGGGTATTATCGATGAACACCGGGGAGCTGTTTTTT.

This clone has just one count. The chain has TRBV6-6 and TRBJ2-1; 8 bases are a match to TRBD2. The germline V gene encodes CDR1 MNHNY and CDR2 SVGAGI (reference sequence). V trimming: 4 bases; J trimming: 5 bases; junction bases outside the gene matches: 7. There are 15 residues in the CDR3. CDR3 amino acids: CASSSRGGNNNEQFF. DNA of the CDR3: TGTGCCAGCAGTTCCCGGGGGGGCAATAACAATGAGCAGTTCTTC.

This sequence joins TRBV27 and TRBJ1-4; possible D gene TRBD1, 6 bases. The CDR3 extends over 16 amino acids. Germline lookup yields CDR1 MNHEY and CDR2 SMNVEV (reference sequence). V lost 6 bases, J lost 7 bases, and 21 bases lay in between. CDR3 in DNA: TGTGCCAGCAGCCCCGCGGGGGGCGTTGAAAGTGAAAAACTGTTTTTT. Encoded protein: CASSPAGGVESEKLFF.

The chain has TRBV9 and TRBJ2-7, with 9 bases aligning to TRBD1. Germline assignment: CDR1 SGDLS and CDR2 YYNGEE. V was clipped by 3 bases and J by 4 bases; unmatched bases: 5. The CDR3 totals 14 residues. CDR3 bases: TGTGCCAGCAGCGGGCCGGGACAGGGTTACGAGCAGTACTTC. Residues: CASSGPGQGYEQYF.

The rearrangement joins TRBV27 to TRBJ2-5, with 9 positions matching TRBD2. The CDR3 consists of 15 residues. The ends lost 6 bases at V and 5 bases at J; junction bases unmatched: 10. Germline CDR1 MNHEY, CDR2 SMNVEV (reference sequence). The CDR3 is CASSPWRGGSETQYF. The CDR3 coding sequence is TGTGCCAGCAGCCCCTGGCGGGGGGGCTCTGAGACCCAGTACTTC.

The chain carries TRBV11-2 and TRBJ2-6; D may correspond to TRBD1 or TRBD2 (7 bases each). The CDR3 runs 14 residues. Germline loops: CDR1 SGHAT, CDR2 FQNNGV. The CDR3 here is CASGTVSGANVLTF. CDR3 DNA: TGTGCAAGCGGGACAGTCTCTGGGGCCAACGTCCTGACTTTC.

This chain connects TRBV6-5 to TRBJ2-7; D may be TRBD2 (6 bases). The V and J ends lost 5 bases and 3 bases respectively, with 14 bases between them. Germline V CDR1 and CDR2: MNHEY, SVGAGI. This CDR3 has 14 amino acids. The CDR3 protein is CASSLTRTNYEQYF. The CDR3 DNA reads as TGTGCCAGCAGTCTCACCCGGACTAACTACGAGCAGTACTTC.

The chain has TRBV5-1 and TRBJ2-5; 8 bases are a match to TRBD1. The V gene's germline CDR1 is SGHRS and CDR2 YFSETQ. V dropped 1 base and J dropped 4; count of bases not matched to a gene: 12. The CDR3 length is 17 residues. CDR3: CASSLLVRQGPGETQYF. Written as DNA, the CDR3 is TGCGCCAGCAGCTTGTTGGTCCGACAGGGGCCAGGAGAGACCCAGTACTTC.

The CDR3 loop reads CASSLGPEPVKLFF. The DNA of the CDR3 is TGTGCCAGCAGCTTAGGTCCGGAGCCTGTAAAACTGTTTTTT. The chain links TRBV7-6 to TRBJ1-4, with D hard to call. The germline gives CDR1 SGHVS, CDR2 FNYEAQ. This CDR3 spans 14 amino acids. V lost 1 base to trimming and J lost 10 bases, with 13 bases between them.

This clone was counted a single time. J is TRBJ1-2 and V is TRBV5-4; D is perhaps TRBD1 (6 bases). There are 14 residues in the CDR3. Between the trimmed V and J ends, which lost 2 bases and 2 bases, there was a span of 10 bases. Germline V lookup: CDR1 SGHNT, CDR2 YYREEE (reference sequence). In DNA, the CDR3 is TGTGCCAGCAGCTTAACCCAGGGGAACTATGGCTACACCTTC. It encodes CASSLTQGNYGYTF.

V and J are TRBV29-1 and TRBJ1-5; possible D gene TRBD1, 6 bases. V was cut by 5 bases and J by 0 bases, with 8 bases left in between. CDR3 size: 13 residues. Looked up from germline, CDR1 is SQVTM and CDR2 is ANQGSEA. The CDR3, as DNA: TGCAGCGTTCGGGACAATAGCAATCAGCCCCAGCATTTT. It specifies CSVRDNSNQPQHF.

The chain joins TRBV2 to TRBJ1-2, with a possible D match to TRBD1 (5 bases). Trimming took off 8 bases at V and 2 bases at J, with 18 bases between the two ends. This CDR3 is built from 15 residues. Germline values: CDR1 SNHLY, CDR2 FYNNEI. This CDR3 is CASGVEGIGNYGYTF. Here the CDR3 DNA reads TGTGCCAGCGGGGTGGAGGGGATCGGAAACTATGGCTACACCTTC.

The CDR3 protein is CASNAGGHNEQFF. The CDR3 DNA sequence: TGTGCCAGCAACGCGGGGGGCCATAATGAGCAGTTCTTC. J is TRBJ2-1 and V is TRBV27; 8 bases line up with TRBD2. The CDR3 loop spans 13 amino acids. The V gene's germline CDR1 is MNHEY and CDR2 SMNVEV (reference sequence). V dropped 7 bases and J dropped 7; count of bases not matched to a gene: 6.

The chain links TRBV4-1 to TRBJ1-5; 7 bases fit TRBD1. The J segment lost 4 bases and the V segment lost 4 bases, leaving 10 bases of the junction unmatched. Germline V CDR1 and CDR2: MGHRA, YSYEKL. The CDR3 runs 16 residues. The CDR3 DNA sequence: TGCGCCAGCAGCCCGGCCGAGACAGGGTGGAATCAGCCCCAGCATTTT. Protein sequence: CASSPAETGWNQPQHF.

The V call is TRBV7-2, the J call TRBJ2-1; D is possibly TRBD2 (7 bases). Trimming removed 7 bases from V and 3 bases from J, with 13 bases in between. Germline V CDR1 and CDR2: SGHTA, FQGNSA. This CDR3 has 14 residues. The CDR3 coding sequence is TGTGCCAGCAACCCAAGGGGGGGCTACAATGAGCAGTTCTTC. As protein: CASNPRGGYNEQFF. The entire variable domain, with the rest obtained from reference TRBV7-2 and TRBJ2-1, is as follows: GAGVSQSPSNKVTEKGKDVELRCDPISGHTALYWYRQSLGQGLEFLIYFQGNSAPDKSGLPSDRFSAERTGGSVSTLTIQRTQQEDSAVYLCASNPRGGYNEQFFGPGTRLTVL.

V is TRBV5-4 and J is TRBJ2-2; 13 bases map to TRBD2. This CDR3 has 19 residues. Looked up from germline, CDR1 is SGHNT and CDR2 is YYREEE (reference sequence). J gave up 4 bases and V 4 bases, and 13 bases lay outside the gene matches. CDR3 sequence: CASSPKTSGGALGTGELFF. DNA of the CDR3: TGTGCCAGCAGCCCAAAAACTAGCGGGGGGGCCCTCGGCACCGGGGAGCTGTTTTTT.

This chain joins TRBV6-5 and TRBJ2-7, with a possible D match to TRBD1 (5 bases). Germline CDR1 MNHEY, CDR2 SVGAGI. The V end lost 7 bases, the J end lost 4 bases, and 14 bases lay between the germline ends. The CDR3 has 13 residues. Here the CDR3 DNA reads TGTGCCAGCACTCTTGGGGCAGGGTACGAGCAGTACTTC. Translation gives CASTLGAGYEQYF.

The rearrangement uses TRBV11-2 and TRBJ2-7; 7 nucleotides agree with TRBD2. Losses at the gene ends were 3 bases for V and 2 bases for J; bases not matched to a gene: 4. Germline-derived CDR1 and CDR2 are SGHAT and FQNNGV. The CDR3 runs 14 residues. The CDR3 is CASSLGLPAYEQYF. The CDR3 DNA reads TGTGCCAGCAGCTTGGGACTACCGGCCTACGAGCAGTACTTC. The full variable domain, its missing parts supplied by reference TRBV11-2 and TRBJ2-7, is EAGVAQSPRYKIIEKRQSVAFWCNPISGHATLYWYQQILGQGPKLLIQFQNNGVVDDSQLPKDRFSAERLKGVDSTLKIQPAKLEDSAVYLCASSLGLPAYEQYFGPGTRLTVT.